Below, 20 T cell receptor beta chains from the same sample are listed, as sequenced in a study of a mutant IDH1 vaccine in newly diagnosed glioma. No antigen is known for these receptors. Time point given: week 5, during vaccination. Mutant IDH1 20-mer peptide, at 300 ug, made up each vaccine dose, with topical imiquimod. Measured with immunoSEQ multiplex PCR; TCRdb has only the in-frame clones, and not every one. The sample includes 60,000 or so clones, 85% to 90% of them seen just once. Here the sequenced sample was PBMCs, taken from a glioma patient whose treatment included an IDH1 peptide vaccine. The receptors stem from a woman aged 40 to 49 with glioma.

The chain employs TRBV7-2 and TRBJ1-3; TRBD1 agrees at 9 bases. This CDR3 spans 17 amino acids. V trimming: 1 base; J trimming: 3 bases; junction bases outside the gene matches: 7. The germline V gene has CDR1 SGHTA and CDR2 FQGNSA. The CDR3 spells CASSLGLQGARGNTIYF. The CDR3 DNA reads as TGTGCCAGCAGCTTAGGGCTACAGGGGGCTCGTGGAAACACCATATATTTT.

J is TRBJ1-2 and V is TRBV30, with D hard to call. The length of the CDR3 is 15 residues. CDR1 GTSNPN and CDR2 SVGIG come from the germline V gene (reference sequence). The V gene lost 3 bases and the J gene lost 4 bases, with 18 bases spanning the gap. The CDR3: CAWRTQGGVGYGYTF. CDR3 nucleotides: TGTGCCTGGAGAACCCAAGGCGGGGTGGGCTATGGCTACACCTTC.

This sequence joins TRBV29-1 and TRBJ1-1, with D perhaps TRBD1 (5 bases). Germline V gives CDR1 SQVTM, CDR2 ANQGSEA. CDR3 size: 11 residues. V was cut by 6 bases and J by 5 bases, with 10 bases left in between. The CDR3 DNA follows: TGCAGCGTGTACGGGGGGACTGAAGCTTTCTTT. Amino acid sequence: CSVYGGTEAFF.

The gene calls are TRBV19 and TRBJ2-1; 9 nucleotides line up with TRBD1. Germline V CDR1 and CDR2: LNHDA, SQIVND (reference sequence). The length of the CDR3 is 16 residues. V dropped 10 bases and J dropped 5; count of bases not matched to a gene: 15. CDR3 in amino acids: CATERNTGGRNNEQFF. CDR3 sequence (DNA): TGTGCCACTGAAAGGAACACAGGGGGCAGAAACAATGAGCAGTTCTTC.

Worth noting for this clone: Other DNA sequences in the same sample also yield this CDR3. The rearrangement uses TRBV5-1 and TRBJ2-1; 8 bases are a match to TRBD2. J was trimmed by 1 base and V by 4 bases; bases with no gene match: 4. This CDR3 is built from 15 residues. The germline V gene has CDR1 SGHRS and CDR2 YFSETQ. The CDR3 here is CASSPTSGSYNEQFF. The CDR3 DNA reads TGCGCCAGCAGCCCAACTAGCGGTTCCTACAATGAGCAGTTCTTC.

The chain has TRBV14 and TRBJ2-3; D is perhaps TRBD2 (5 bases). CDR1 is SGHDN and CDR2 is FVKESK in the germline V gene. This CDR3 spans 13 amino acids. With 6 bases removed from V and 6 bases from J, the gap between germline ends came to 13 bases. CDR3 sequence reads: CASSPGLGDTQYF. In DNA, the CDR3 is TGTGCCAGCAGTCCCGGACTGGGCGATACGCAGTATTTT.

The gene calls are TRBV7-2 and TRBJ2-3, with D unclear. CDR1 and CDR2 from the germline V gene are SGHTA and FQGNSA. The V gene lost 1 base and the J gene lost 0 bases, with 8 bases spanning the gap. CDR3 length equals 15 residues. As DNA, the CDR3 is TGTGCCAGCAGCTTAGGGTTGGGAAGCACAGATACGCAGTATTTT. Amino acids: CASSLGLGSTDTQYF. The whole variable domain, filled in from reference TRBV7-2 and TRBJ2-3, reads GAGVSQSPSNKVTEKGKDVELRCDPISGHTALYWYRQSLGQGLEFLIYFQGNSAPDKSGLPSDRFSAERTGGSVSTLTIQRTQQEDSAVYLCASSLGLGSTDTQYFGPGTRLTVL.

The CDR3: CASSQGPRQGVGEKLFF. CDR3 DNA: TGCGCCAGCAGCCAAGGTCCGAGACAGGGGGTCGGTGAAAAACTGTTTTTT. J is TRBJ1-4 and V is TRBV4-3; 9 positions agree with TRBD1. This CDR3 region has 17 residues. The V gene end was trimmed by 1 base and the J gene end by 7 bases; junction bases not matched to a gene: 10. CDR1 is LGHNA, CDR2 YSLEER, per germline.

The chain recombines TRBV14 with TRBJ1-1; D is ambiguous. This CDR3 has 13 residues. Germline V CDR1 and CDR2: SGHDN, FVKESK. V lost 1 base and J 5 bases, leaving 8 bases between the germline ends. CDR3 region: CASSQVGWTEAFF. In DNA, the CDR3 is TGTGCCAGCAGCCAAGTTGGGTGGACTGAAGCTTTCTTT. Drawing the rest from reference TRBV14 and TRBJ1-1, the complete variable domain is EAGVTQFPSHSVIEKGQTVTLRCDPISGHDNLYWYRRVMGKEIKFLLHFVKESKQDESGMPNNRFLAERTGGTYSTLKVQPAELEDSGVYFCASSQVGWTEAFFGQGTRLTVV.

This rearrangement joins TRBV29-1 to TRBJ2-3, with no clear D. This CDR3 is 11 amino acids long. CDR1 SQVTM and CDR2 ANQGSEA come from the germline V gene. CDR3 bases: TGCAAGGGCACTAGCACAGATACGCAGTATTTT. Its protein product is CKGTSTDTQYF.

V is TRBV2 and J is TRBJ2-1; D possibly corresponds to TRBD2 (6 bases). V was trimmed by 5 bases and J by 13 bases, leaving 15 bases between them. The CDR3 is made up of 12 amino acids. The germline V gene encodes CDR1 SNHLY and CDR2 FYNNEI. The chain's CDR3 is CASSLWGDYQFF. CDR3 DNA: TGTGCCAGCAGTCTCTGGGGGGATTATCAGTTCTTC.

V gene TRBV2 combines with J gene TRBJ2-3; 10 bases match TRBD2. V shed 9 bases and J 4 bases; nucleotides not matched to a gene: 7. CDR3 length: 14 residues. The V gene's germline CDR1 is SNHLY and CDR2 FYNNEI. The CDR3 DNA sequence: TGTGCCAGTGGGGAGCGGGGGGGGGCAGATACGCAGTATTTT. This sequence encodes CASGERGGADTQYF.

This clone was detected only once. V is TRBV5-1 and J is TRBJ2-3, with 7 bases aligning to TRBD1. Germline V lookup: CDR1 SGHRS, CDR2 YFSETQ. V lost 8 bases, J lost 4 bases, and 10 bases stayed unmatched. The CDR3 loop spans 14 amino acids. Here the CDR3 reads CASYRGVGPDTQYF. CDR3 bases: TGCGCCAGTTACAGGGGCGTCGGTCCAGATACGCAGTATTTT.

This chain uses TRBV13 with TRBJ1-1, with a possible D match to TRBD1 (5 bases). The CDR3 has 17 residues. CDR1 and CDR2 from the germline V gene are PRHDT and FYEKMQ (reference sequence). V was pared by 0 bases and J by 1 base, with 15 bases between. The CDR3 here is CASSLGPKGPRNTEAFF. The CDR3 nucleotides read TGTGCCAGCAGCTTAGGACCTAAGGGACCGCGGAACACTGAAGCTTTCTTT.

J is TRBJ1-1 and V is TRBV30, with a weak D call TRBD1 (6 bases). This CDR3 region has 13 residues. The V gene's germline CDR1 is GTSNPN and CDR2 SVGIG (reference sequence). V lost 1 base to trimming and J lost 1 base, with 7 bases between them. The CDR3 region has the DNA TGTGCCTGGAGTGAGACAGGGAACACTGAAGCTTTCTTT. Its translation is CAWSETGNTEAFF. Full variable domain (missing parts from reference TRBV30 and TRBJ1-1): SQTIHQWPATLVQPVGSPLSLECTVEGTSNPNLYWYRQAAGRGLQLLFYSVGIGQISSEVPQNLSASRPQDRQFILSSKKLLLSDSGFYLCAWSETGNTEAFFGQGTRLTVV.

The chain is built from TRBV5-1 and TRBJ1-4; D is unresolved. Trimming left V 0 bases short and J 2 bases short, with 11 bases between. CDR3 length: 16 residues. Per the germline V gene, CDR1 is SGHRS and CDR2 is YFSETQ. The CDR3 sequence is CASSLVVASTNEKLFF. Written as DNA, the CDR3 is TGCGCCAGCAGCTTGGTCGTGGCATCGACTAATGAAAAACTGTTTTTT.

V and J are TRBV29-1 and TRBJ2-5, with 11 bases identical to TRBD1. Germline trimming cut 4 bases from V and 4 bases from J; bases unmatched to any gene: 8. The CDR3 is made up of 15 amino acids. CDR1 and CDR2 from the germline V gene are SQVTM and ANQGSEA. CDR3 coding DNA: TGCAGCGTTGGGGAGCCGGGACAGGGGGGAGAGACCCAGTACTTC. Amino acid sequence: CSVGEPGQGGETQYF. Full variable domain (outside the CDR3, taken from reference TRBV29-1 and TRBJ2-5): SAVISQKPSRDICQRGTSLTIQCQVDSQVTMMFWYRQQPGQSLTLIATANQGSEATYESGFVIDKFPISRPNLTFSTLTVSNMSPEDSSIYLCSVGEPGQGGETQYFGPGTRLLVL.

The chain is built from TRBV7-9 and TRBJ2-7, with D tentatively TRBD1 (6 bases). This CDR3 is built from 13 residues. V was shortened by 5 bases and J by 1 base, with 9 bases between the two germline ends. Per germline, CDR1 SEHNR and CDR2 FQNEAQ (reference sequence). CDR3 sequence reads: CASSPTGSYEQYF. In nucleotides, the CDR3 is TGTGCCAGCAGCCCTACAGGGTCCTACGAGCAGTACTTC.

The J gene is TRBJ2-7, the V gene TRBV2, with 10 positions matching TRBD1. This CDR3 has 14 amino acids. The V gene's germline CDR1 is SNHLY and CDR2 FYNNEI. Trimming at V came to 8 bases and at J to 1 base, leaving 5 bases not matched to a gene. CDR3 nucleotide sequence: TGTGCCAGCTCTAGGACAGGGGGGTCCTACGAGCAGTACTTC. Its translation is CASSRTGGSYEQYF.

This rearrangement joins TRBV10-1 to TRBJ1-1; D is uncertain. Trimming took 3 bases from V and 1 from J, leaving 6 bases between them. The CDR3 runs to 13 residues. Germline V gene lookup returns CDR1 WNHNN and CDR2 SYGVQD (reference sequence). CDR3 sequence reads: CASSDEKNTEAFF. DNA for the CDR3: TGCGCCAGCAGTGATGAGAAGAACACTGAAGCTTTCTTT.